This T cell receptor beta chain was observed in a study of vaccination effects on CD4 cells after COVID-19. Across the whole study: Culturing of 2 million to 2.5 million PBMC per well took place with around 9 IU/ml IL-2 and around 10 ug/ml peptides.

It was after approximately 11 days of culture that CD4+ T cells were isolated. This clone appeared a few times. The target antigen is unknown. Looked up from germline, CDR1 is SGDLS and CDR2 is YYNGEE. Trimming pared 0 bases from V and 4 bases from J, leaving 11 bases between. The CDR3 totals 15 residues. Method: immunoSEQ multiplex PCR; TCRdb's copy keeps in-frame clones and lacks some. The repertoire holds approximately 47,000 clones, with 76% as singletons. The sample was CD4+ T cells from PBMCs cultured without peptide, taken before COVID-19 vaccination. V gene TRBV9 combines with J gene TRBJ2-4; tentatively, D is TRBD1 (5 bases). The source is a human donor who had a prior SARS-CoV-2 infection. CDR3 in amino acids: CASSVDAGPKNIQYF. The CDR3 nucleotides are TGTGCCAGCAGCGTAGATGCAGGGCCAAAAAACATTCAGTACTTC.